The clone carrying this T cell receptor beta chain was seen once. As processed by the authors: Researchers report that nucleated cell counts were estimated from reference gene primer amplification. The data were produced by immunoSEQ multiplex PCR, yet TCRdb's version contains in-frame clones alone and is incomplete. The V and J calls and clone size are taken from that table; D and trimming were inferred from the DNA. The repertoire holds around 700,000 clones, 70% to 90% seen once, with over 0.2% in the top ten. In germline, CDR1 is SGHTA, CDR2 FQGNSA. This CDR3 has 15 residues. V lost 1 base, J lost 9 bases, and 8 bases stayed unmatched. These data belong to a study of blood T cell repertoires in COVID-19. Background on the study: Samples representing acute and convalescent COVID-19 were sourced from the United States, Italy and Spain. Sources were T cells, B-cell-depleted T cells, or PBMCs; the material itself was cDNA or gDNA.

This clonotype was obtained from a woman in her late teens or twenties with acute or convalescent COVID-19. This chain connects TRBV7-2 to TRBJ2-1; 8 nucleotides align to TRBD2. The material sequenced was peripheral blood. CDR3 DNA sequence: TGTGCCAGCAGCTTAGATAGAGCGGGGGTCGGTGAGCAGTTCTTC. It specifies CASSLDRAGVGEQFF.